What follows are 27 T cell receptor beta chains derived from one specimen sequenced in a study of blood T cell repertoires in COVID-19. TCRdb's table, derived via immunoSEQ multiplex PCR, lists solely in-frame clones and lacks some. The sample holds about 150,000 clones; about 79% are singletons and the top ten take roughly 6.8%. The material sequenced was peripheral blood. Receptors originate from a woman between 45 and 65 years old in a cohort sampled during active or convalescent COVID-19.

This chain connects TRBV20-1 to TRBJ1-2; D remains unclear. Trimming left V 6 bases short and J 6 bases short, with 11 bases between. The CDR3 has 11 amino acids. The germline V gene has CDR1 DFQATT and CDR2 SNEGSKA (reference sequence). CDR3: CSAPDADGYTF. CDR3 nucleotides: TGCAGTGCGCCTGACGCGGATGGCTACACCTTC.

This chain uses TRBV6-5 with TRBJ1-4, with D maybe TRBD1 (5 bases). CDR3 length equals 12 residues. Germline V gene data show CDR1 as MNHEY and CDR2 as SVGAGI. V dropped 6 bases and J dropped 7 bases, with 9 bases sitting between them. In DNA, the CDR3 is TGTGCCAGCAGAAGGGGTAGTGAAAAACTGTTTTTT. Encoded protein: CASRRGSEKLFF.

The gene calls are TRBV7-2 and TRBJ2-1; 8 positions agree with TRBD2. CDR1 is SGHTA and CDR2 is FQGNSA in the germline V gene. The junction had 6 bases not matched to a gene; V was cut back by 3 bases and J by 5 bases. CDR3 length equals 15 residues. The CDR3, as DNA: TGTGCCAGCAGCTTGGCAGCGGGGGACAACAATGAGCAGTTCTTC. Translation gives CASSLAAGDNNEQFF.

This clone was picked up a small number of times. The CDR3 reads CASSQLSLGGAVHYGYTF. Written as DNA, the CDR3 is TGCGCCAGCAGCCAACTGTCCTTGGGGGGGGCGGTCCACTATGGCTACACCTTC. The genes are TRBV4-3 and TRBJ1-2, with D perhaps matching TRBD1 (6 bases). The V end lost 2 bases, the J end lost 3 bases, and 22 bases lay between the germline ends. The CDR3 has 18 residues. CDR1 and CDR2 from the germline V gene are LGHNA and YSLEER.

The chain employs TRBV5-1 and TRBJ1-1; the D is unclear. The V gene's germline CDR1 is SGHRS and CDR2 YFSETQ. The CDR3 spans 14 residues. V was shortened by 4 bases and J by 1 base, with 11 bases between the two germline ends. CDR3 loop: CASSGNRENTEAFF. DNA of the CDR3: TGCGCCAGCAGCGGAAACAGAGAGAACACTGAAGCTTTCTTT.

The chain combines TRBV27 with TRBJ1-6, with D possibly being TRBD1 (5 bases). V was pared by 1 base and J by 6 bases, with 10 bases between. The CDR3 is 15 amino acids. Germline V gene lookup returns CDR1 MNHEY and CDR2 SMNVEV (reference sequence). The DNA of the CDR3 is TGTGCCAGCAGTTTATTCGGGGGAAGTAATTCACCCCTCCACTTT. Encoded protein: CASSLFGGSNSPLHF.

The CDR3 reads CASSLVWPGAGGSTDTQYF. For the CDR3, the DNA is TGTGCCAGCAGCTTAGTTTGGCCGGGAGCGGGGGGGAGCACAGATACGCAGTATTTT. The J gene is TRBJ2-3, the V gene TRBV11-2, with 10 positions matching TRBD2. The CDR3 extends over 19 amino acids. Trimming cost V 1 base and J 0 bases; bases outside gene matches: 10. Germline values: CDR1 SGHAT, CDR2 FQNNGV.

This clone has a count of ten or more. The chain carries TRBV15 and TRBJ2-2; TRBD1 might be the D (5 bases). The V gene lost 0 bases and the J gene lost 5 bases, with 10 bases spanning the gap. CDR1 is LNHNV and CDR2 is YYDKDF in the germline V gene (reference sequence). The CDR3 runs 15 residues. The CDR3 spells CATSREGQKTGELFF. CDR3 sequence (DNA): TGTGCCACCAGCAGAGAAGGACAAAAGACCGGGGAGCTGTTTTTT.

The chain recombines TRBV4-2 with TRBJ2-3, with 14 bases lining up with TRBD2. The CDR3 covers 20 residues. V was pared by 1 base and J by 0 bases, with 9 bases of the junction left unmatched. From germline, CDR1 is LGHNA and CDR2 YNFKEQ. CDR3 region: CASSQGLGLAGDYSTDTQYF. The CDR3 DNA sequence: TGTGCCAGCAGCCAAGGCCTGGGACTAGCGGGGGACTATAGCACAGATACGCAGTATTTT.

J is TRBJ2-5 and V is TRBV24-1; a weak D match, TRBD2 (6 bases). V was shortened by 9 bases and J by 2 bases, with 12 bases between the two germline ends. The CDR3 loop spans 13 amino acids. Per germline, CDR1 KGHDR and CDR2 SFDVKD. The CDR3 DNA reads as TGTGCCACCGCGCGGGGTTGGCAAGAGACCCAGTACTTC. Translation gives CATARGWQETQYF.

As DNA, the CDR3 is TGTGCCAGTGAGGAGGGTCGAGGCACCGGGGAGCTGTTTTTT. Its protein is CASEEGRGTGELFF. The rearrangement links TRBV19 to TRBJ2-2, with D maybe TRBD2 (6 bases). The V and J ends lost 8 bases and 4 bases respectively, with 14 bases between them. The CDR3 has 14 residues. Germline V gives CDR1 LNHDA, CDR2 SQIVND (reference sequence). Full variable domain (remainder filled in from reference TRBV19 and TRBJ2-2): DGGITQSPKYLFRKEGQNVTLSCEQNLNHDAMYWYRQDPGQGLRLIYYSQIVNDFQKGDIAEGYSVSREKKESFPLTVTSAQKNPTAFYLCASEEGRGTGELFFGEGSRLTVL.

The chain carries TRBV5-4 and TRBJ2-3, with D unclear. This CDR3 has 14 residues. The germline gives CDR1 SGHNT, CDR2 YYREEE (reference sequence). V was clipped by 2 bases and J by 2 bases, with 9 bases between them. DNA of the CDR3: TGTGCCAGCAGCTTTAAGACTTCCACAGATACGCAGTATTTT. Protein product: CASSFKTSTDTQYF. Complete variable domain (other parts from reference TRBV5-4 and TRBJ2-3): ETGVTQSPTHLIKTRGQQVTLRCSSQSGHNTVSWYQQALGQGPQFIFQYYREEENGRGNFPPRFSGLQFPNYSSELNVNALELDDSALYLCASSFKTSTDTQYFGPGTRLTVL.

The sample holds a few counts of this clone. J is TRBJ2-1 and V is TRBV27; TRBD1 might be the D (5 bases). The germline V gene has CDR1 MNHEY and CDR2 SMNVEV (reference sequence). With 3 bases removed from V and 7 bases from J, the gap between germline ends came to 10 bases. This CDR3 region has 13 residues. The CDR3 DNA follows: TGTGCCAGCAGTTTTTGGGCAGGGAATGAGCAGTTCTTC. Protein product: CASSFWAGNEQFF.

V and J are TRBV19 and TRBJ1-4; D not certain. The CDR3 runs 13 residues. The germline V and J ends were trimmed by 2 bases and 8 bases, with 9 bases remaining between them. In germline, CDR1 is LNHDA, CDR2 SQIVND (reference sequence). CDR3 sequence (DNA): TGTGCCAGTAGTATAACCCCCGGGGAAAAACTGTTTTTT. This translates into CASSITPGEKLFF. The full variable domain, rest sourced from reference TRBV19 and TRBJ1-4, is DGGITQSPKYLFRKEGQNVTLSCEQNLNHDAMYWYRQDPGQGLRLIYYSQIVNDFQKGDIAEGYSVSREKKESFPLTVTSAQKNPTAFYLCASSITPGEKLFFGSGTQLSVL.

This chain uses TRBV2 with TRBJ2-5, with 7 nucleotides matching TRBD2. Germline CDR1 and CDR2: SNHLY and FYNNEI. V was clipped by 6 bases and J by 4 bases; unmatched bases: 8. The CDR3 consists of 14 residues. CDR3 coding DNA: TGTGCCAGCAGCTACGGGGGGTCCGGAGAGACCCAGTACTTC. Encoded protein: CASSYGGSGETQYF.

The V and J genes are TRBV3-1 (or the pseudogene TRBV3-2) and TRBJ2-5; D remains ambiguous. V was shortened by 1 base and J by 4 bases, with 4 bases between the two germline ends. The germline V gene has CDR1 LGHDT and CDR2 YNNKEL (reference sequence). This CDR3 is 12 amino acids long. The CDR3 DNA is TGTGCCAGCAGCCAAGGTCGAGAGACCCAGTACTTC. Amino acid sequence: CASSQGRETQYF.

V usage is TRBV21-1 and J usage is TRBJ2-2; TRBD2 is the table's D call and was not checked against the DNA. TRBV21-1 is a pseudogene. The CDR3 has 17 amino acids. DNA of the CDR3: TGTGCCAGCAGCTTCCGAACTAGCGGGGGGGCTGCCGGGGAGCTGTTTTTT. This codes for CASSFRTSGGAAGELFF.

V usage is TRBV5-1 and J usage is TRBJ2-7, with a tentative D call TRBD2 (5 bases). V was shortened by 0 bases and J by 0 bases, with 7 bases between the two germline ends. CDR1 is SGHRS, CDR2 YFSETQ, per germline. The CDR3 sequence is 14 residues long. The CDR3 region has the DNA TGCGCCAGCAGCTTGGCCGAGGGCTCCTACGAGCAGTACTTC. It specifies CASSLAEGSYEQYF.

This clone was counted between two and nine times. This chain links TRBV7-7 with TRBJ2-5; D not resolved. Germline lookup yields CDR1 SSHAT and CDR2 FNYEAQ (reference sequence). The CDR3 is made up of 15 amino acids. V lost 2 bases to trimming and J lost 0 bases, with 10 bases between them. This chain's CDR3 is CASSLRWADQETQYF. The CDR3 bases are TGTGCCAGCAGCTTAAGGTGGGCCGACCAAGAGACCCAGTACTTC.

This clone was observed a few times. This chain links TRBV23-1 with TRBJ1-2; D remains ambiguous. TRBV23-1 is identified as an open reading frame with a role that is uncertain. V gave up 0 bases and J gave up 2 bases, with 7 bases separating them. This CDR3 is 14 amino acids long. Here the CDR3 reads CASSQSPLNYGYTF. DNA for the CDR3: TGCGCCAGCAGTCAATCCCCACTAAACTATGGCTACACCTTC.

This chain uses TRBV6-5 with TRBJ1-4; TRBD1 might be the D (6 bases). The germline V and J ends were trimmed by 4 bases and 5 bases, with 17 bases remaining between them. CDR1 and CDR2 from the germline V gene are MNHEY and SVGAGI. This CDR3 is 16 amino acids long. CDR3 nucleotide sequence: TGTGCCAGCAGTTCCTCACCCTCGGGGGGCAATGAAAAACTGTTTTTT. Protein sequence: CASSSSPSGGNEKLFF.

This chain uses TRBV9 with TRBJ2-5; 8 bases line up with TRBD1. The length of the CDR3 is 14 residues. CDR1 SGDLS and CDR2 YYNGEE come from the germline V gene. The V and J ends lost 7 bases and 5 bases, in that order; junction bases with no gene match: 10. The CDR3 DNA reads TGTGCCAGCTCCGGGACAGGCATTCTGGAGACCCAGTACTTC. It encodes CASSGTGILETQYF. The entire variable domain, with the rest obtained from reference TRBV9 and TRBJ2-5, is as follows: DSGVTQTPKHLITATGQRVTLRCSPRSGDLSVYWYQQSLDQGLQFLIQYYNGEERAKGNILERFSAQQFPDLHSELNLSSLELGDSALYFCASSGTGILETQYFGPGTRLLVL.

The V gene is TRBV7-2, the J gene TRBJ1-5; TRBD1 might be the D (6 bases). Trimming left V 1 base short and J 3 bases short, with 19 bases between. CDR3 length equals 18 residues. Germline assignment: CDR1 SGHTA and CDR2 FQGNSA. The CDR3 sequence is CASSLGPTTGSVNQPQHF. Written as DNA, the CDR3 is TGTGCCAGCAGCTTAGGACCCACGACAGGTTCTGTCAATCAGCCCCAGCATTTT.

This chain uses TRBV7-2 with TRBJ1-6, with D maybe TRBD1 (6 bases). The CDR3 is made up of 15 amino acids. Trimming pared 0 bases from V and 9 bases from J, leaving 12 bases between. In germline, CDR1 is SGHTA, CDR2 FQGNSA. The CDR3 is CASSLATGGGSPLHF. In DNA, the CDR3 is TGTGCCAGCAGCTTAGCGACAGGTGGGGGTTCACCCCTCCACTTT.

The CDR3 is CASSQEGHVAFF. CDR3 coding DNA: TGTGCCAGCAGCCAAGAGGGACATGTGGCTTTCTTT. This chain links TRBV3-1 (or the pseudogene TRBV3-2) with TRBJ1-1; perhaps TRBD1 as D (6 bases). CDR1 is LGHDT and CDR2 is YNNKEL in the germline V gene (reference sequence). Trimming left V 0 bases short and J 11 bases short, with 10 bases between. The CDR3 is 12 amino acids.

This sequence joins TRBV24-1 and TRBJ2-2; D not certain. The CDR3 sequence is 15 residues long. Trimming removed 6 bases at V and 2 bases at J, with 12 bases between. CDR1 and CDR2 (germline): KGHDR, SFDVKD. The CDR3 region has the DNA TGTGCCACCAGTTGGTCGATACTTAACACCGGGGAGCTGTTTTTT. It yields the protein CATSWSILNTGELFF.

This chain's CDR3 is CASSRRQGGLNQPQHF. The DNA of the CDR3 is TGTGCCAGCAGTAGACGCCAGGGGGGATTAAATCAGCCCCAGCATTTT. The genes are TRBV27 and TRBJ1-5; 7 bases match TRBD1. CDR1 MNHEY and CDR2 SMNVEV come from the germline V gene (reference sequence). V gave up 5 bases and J gave up 4 bases; unmatched junction bases: 11. CDR3 size: 16 residues.